A selection of T cell receptor beta chains follows, all from one sample in a study of blood T cell repertoires in COVID-19. Data came from immunoSEQ multiplex PCR; TCRdb stores just in-frame clones and leaves some out. This sample carries around 130,000 clones, approximately 85% of them seen once, and the ten largest clones take around an eighth. Sequenced input: peripheral blood. The receptors here all came from a human donor in a cohort sampled during active COVID-19. CDR3s include the opening cysteine and the closing phenylalanine or tryptophan. A D gene is named only where the DNA matches it firmly. Not all rows give a size; the values are once, few, many and, for expanded clones, a class.

V gene	J gene	D gene	clone size	CDR3 protein	CDR3 DNA
TRBV2	TRBJ1-3	TRBD1	few	CASSFSGRDRDTGNTIYF	TGTGCCAGCAGTTTTTCGGGTCGGGACAGGGACACTGGAAACACCATATATTTT
TRBV7-8	TRBJ2-2	TRBD2	-	CASSLGGTSGRNTGELFF	TGTGCCAGCAGCTTAGGAGGGACTAGCGGGAGGAACACCGGGGAGCTGTTTTTT
TRBV7-2	TRBJ2-1	TRBD2	-	CASSSGLAAYNEQFF	TGTGCCAGCAGCTCCGGACTAGCTGCCTACAATGAGCAGTTCTTC
TRBV21-1	TRBJ1-1	-	-	CASRRLWNTEAFF	TGTGCCAGCAGGCGGCTCTGGAACACTGAAGCTTTCTTT
TRBV7-9	TRBJ1-6	-	-	CASSLVSSSYNSPLHF	TGTGCCAGCAGCTTAGTCTCCTCCTCCTATAATTCACCCCTCCACTTT
TRBV4-2	TRBJ2-1	TRBD2	-	CASSQENSGGLNNEQFF	TGTGCCAGCAGCCAAGAAAATAGCGGGGGGTTGAACAATGAGCAGTTCTTC
TRBV25-1	TRBJ2-5	-	-	CASSEDRGRQETQYF	TGTGCCAGCAGTGAAGACCGGGGGAGGCAAGAGACCCAGTACTTC
TRBV5-8	TRBJ1-2	-	few	CASSLGPGENYGYTF	TGTGCCAGCAGCTTGGGGCCAGGGGAGAACTATGGCTACACCTTC
TRBV6-5	TRBJ1-1	-	-	CASSREGTEAFF	TGTGCCAGCAGTAGGGAGGGGACTGAAGCTTTCTTT
TRBV29-1	TRBJ2-5	TRBD2	-	CSVAGSGGETQYF	TGCAGCGTTGCGGGTAGCGGGGGGGAGACCCAGTACTTC
TRBV9	TRBJ2-2	-	-	CASSVRGGNTGELFF	TGTGCCAGCAGCGTAAGAGGGGGAAACACCGGGGAGCTGTTTTTT
TRBV7-2	TRBJ1-6	-	-	CASSFQGNSPLHF	TGTGCCAGCAGCTTTCAGGGAAATTCACCCCTCCACTTT
TRBV6-2/TRBV6-3	TRBJ1-4	TRBD1	-	CASSRIPGQGKEYEKLFF	TGTGCCAGCAGCCGAATCCCGGGACAGGGTAAAGAATACGAAAAACTGTTTTTT
TRBV24-1	TRBJ2-1	-	-	CATSDRLNEQFF	TGTGCCACCAGTGACAGGCTCAATGAGCAGTTCTTC
TRBV10-1	TRBJ2-7	-	few	CASRGGVLEQYF	TGCGCCAGCAGAGGGGGTGTTCTCGAGCAGTACTTC
TRBV3-1/TRBV3-2	TRBJ2-1	TRBD2	-	CASSPGTSSVNEQFF	TGTGCCAGCAGCCCTGGGACTAGCTCGGTGAATGAGCAGTTCTTC
TRBV2	TRBJ2-1	TRBD2	few	CASSAGTSYEQFF	TGTGCCAGCAGTGCCGGGACTAGCTATGAGCAGTTCTTC
TRBV5-1	TRBJ2-7	TRBD2	-	CASSLVAGGFYEQYF	TGCGCCAGCAGCTTGGTTGCGGGGGGCTTCTACGAGCAGTACTTC
TRBV11-2	TRBJ2-1	-	-	CASSELSGVDYNEQFF	TGTGCCAGCAGCGAGCTTAGCGGAGTCGACTACAATGAGCAGTTCTTC
TRBV6-4	TRBJ1-2	TRBD1	few	CASSRQGNYGYTF	TGTGCCAGCAGTCGACAGGGTAACTATGGCTACACCTTC
TRBV28	TRBJ1-5	-	-	CASRSPARAGSNQPQHF	TGTGCCAGCAGGTCGCCCGCCAGGGCGGGGAGCAATCAGCCCCAGCATTTT
TRBV29-1	TRBJ2-7	-	-	CSVEGFRGGRYEQYF	TGCAGCGTTGAAGGATTCCGGGGTGGTAGGTACGAGCAGTACTTC
TRBV5-6	TRBJ1-5	-	-	CASSFAAETSNQPQHF	TGTGCCAGCAGCTTCGCCGCTGAGACAAGCAATCAGCCCCAGCATTTT
TRBV5-5	TRBJ2-1	TRBD1	-	CASSATGTGVNEQFF	TGTGCCAGCAGCGCAACCGGGACAGGGGTGAATGAGCAGTTCTTC
TRBV6-2/TRBV6-3	TRBJ2-5	-	-	CASSYLQGVWTQYF	TGTGCCAGCAGTTACTTACAGGGAGTATGGACCCAGTACTTC
TRBV27	TRBJ2-5	-	-	CASSAIGGGRETQYF	TGTGCCAGCAGTGCGATTGGAGGGGGCAGGGAGACCCAGTACTTC
TRBV11-3	TRBJ2-1	TRBD2	-	CASSSRTERGSSYNEQFF	TGTGCCAGCAGCTCCAGAACGGAGCGGGGGAGCTCCTACAATGAGCAGTTCTTC
TRBV4-1	TRBJ1-1	TRBD1	-	CASSLGTGALNTEAFF	TGCGCCAGCAGCCTAGGGACAGGGGCCTTGAACACTGAAGCTTTCTTT
TRBV6-1	TRBJ1-1	-	-	CASSELDARNTEAFF	TGTGCCAGCAGTGAACTAGATGCGAGAAACACTGAAGCTTTCTTT
TRBV10-2	TRBJ2-1	TRBD2	-	CASSKGLAGVNEQFF	TGCGCCAGCAGTAAGGGACTAGCGGGGGTCAATGAGCAGTTCTTC
TRBV12-3/TRBV12-4	TRBJ2-7	-	-	CASSSGFLYEQYF	TGTGCCAGCAGTTCCGGGTTTCTCTACGAGCAGTACTTC
TRBV6-5	TRBJ2-2	-	-	CASGLPGNTGELFF	TGTGCCAGCGGCCTCCCGGGGAACACCGGGGAGCTGTTTTTT